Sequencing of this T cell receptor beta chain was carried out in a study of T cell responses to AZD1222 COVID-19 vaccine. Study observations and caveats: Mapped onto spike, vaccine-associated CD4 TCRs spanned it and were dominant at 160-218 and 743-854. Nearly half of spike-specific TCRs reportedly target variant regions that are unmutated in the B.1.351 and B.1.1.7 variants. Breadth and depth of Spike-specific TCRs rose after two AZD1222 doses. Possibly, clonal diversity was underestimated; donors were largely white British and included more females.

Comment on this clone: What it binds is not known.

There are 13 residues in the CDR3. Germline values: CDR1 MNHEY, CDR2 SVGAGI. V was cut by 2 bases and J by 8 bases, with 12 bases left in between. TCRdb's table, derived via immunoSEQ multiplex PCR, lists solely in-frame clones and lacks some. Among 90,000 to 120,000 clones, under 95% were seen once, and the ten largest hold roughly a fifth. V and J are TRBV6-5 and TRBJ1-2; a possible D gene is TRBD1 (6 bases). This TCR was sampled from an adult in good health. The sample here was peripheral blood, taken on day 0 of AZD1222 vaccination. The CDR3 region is CASSYGQNRGYTF. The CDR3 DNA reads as TGTGCCAGCAGTTACGGACAGAATCGGGGCTACACCTTC.